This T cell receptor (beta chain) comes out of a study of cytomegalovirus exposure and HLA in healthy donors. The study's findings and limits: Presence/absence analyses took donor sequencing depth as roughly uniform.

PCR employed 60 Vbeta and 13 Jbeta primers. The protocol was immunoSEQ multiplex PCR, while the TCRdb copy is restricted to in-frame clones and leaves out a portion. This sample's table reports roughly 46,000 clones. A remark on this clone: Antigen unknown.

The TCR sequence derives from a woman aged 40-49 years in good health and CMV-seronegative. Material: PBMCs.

The chain's CDR3 is CASSEQGNTGELFF. The DNA for the CDR3 is TGTGCCAGCAGTGAACAGGGGAACACCGGGGAGCTGTTTTTT. The genes are TRBV25-1 and TRBJ2-2, with D possibly being TRBD1 (5 bases). Per the germline V gene, CDR1 is MGHDK and CDR2 is SYGVNS. Between the trimmed V and J ends, which lost 2 bases and 1 base, there was a span of 5 bases. The CDR3 consists of 14 residues.